These 26 T cell receptor beta chains came from one sample sequenced in a study of chemoradiotherapy in HPV16-positive cancers. This table comes from immunoSEQ multiplex PCR, and its TCRdb copy is limited to in-frame clones, with some not included. The sample has fewer than 40,000 clones; approximately 89% are singletons. The sample consisted of blood, taken from a patient who underwent chemoradiotherapy. These receptors were taken from a human donor with HPV-associated anogenital cancer.

As DNA, the CDR3 is TGTGCCAGCAGTTTATGGTGGAACACTGAAGCTTTCTTT. It codes for CASSLWWNTEAFF. The rearrangement uses TRBV27 and TRBJ1-1; no reliable D call. Trimming left V 1 base short and J 1 base short, with 4 bases between. Germline V gene data show CDR1 as MNHEY and CDR2 as SMNVEV (reference sequence). The CDR3 loop spans 13 amino acids.

This clone was detected once. The chain is built from TRBV11-3 and TRBJ1-6; 9 bases are shared with TRBD1. V shed 5 bases and J 10 bases; nucleotides not matched to a gene: 3. The CDR3 is 13 amino acids. Germline values: CDR1 SGHNT, CDR2 YENEEA. CDR3 sequence reads: CASSLDRGSPLHF. In nucleotides, the CDR3 is TGTGCCAGCAGCCTGGACAGGGGCTCACCCCTCCACTTT.

The CDR3 region is CAWSVRGAGGYTF. The CDR3 bases are TGTGCCTGGAGTGTACGGGGCGCCGGTGGCTACACCTTC. The rearrangement uses TRBV30 and TRBJ1-2; D might be TRBD1 (5 bases). The CDR3 sequence is 13 residues long. Germline values: CDR1 GTSNPN, CDR2 SVGIG (reference sequence). V lost 0 bases and J 7 bases, leaving 12 bases between the germline ends.

Remarks on this clone: Compared with germline, one end of the junction differs, possibly owing to a read error. The chain joins TRBV7-7 to TRBJ2-7; D unresolved. Germline V gene data show CDR1 as SSHAT and CDR2 as FNYEAQ (reference sequence). This CDR3 comprises 15 residues. CDR3 coding DNA: TGTGCTAGCAGCATGAACTCTGGGCCCAACTACGAGCAGTACTTC. Its translation is CASSMNSGPNYEQYF.

This chain links TRBV10-3 with TRBJ1-1; 7 bases agree with TRBD1. Trimming cost V 4 bases and J 3 bases; bases outside gene matches: 14. This CDR3 region has 17 residues. Germline V gene data show CDR1 as ENHRY and CDR2 as SYGVKD. The CDR3 loop is CAISAHYVIRGDTEAFF. As DNA, the CDR3 is TGTGCCATCAGTGCCCATTACGTAATCAGGGGGGACACTGAAGCTTTCTTT.

The rearrangement joins TRBV15 to TRBJ1-4; D is uncertain. V was cut by 1 base and J by 7 bases, with 10 bases left in between. Germline V gives CDR1 LNHNV, CDR2 YYDKDF (reference sequence). The CDR3 extends over 14 amino acids. CDR3 amino acids: CATSRGRAGEKLFF. In nucleotides, the CDR3 is TGTGCCACCAGCAGAGGACGAGCTGGTGAAAAACTGTTTTTT.

The chain recombines TRBV2 with TRBJ2-2, with TRBD1 identical over 7 bases. The CDR3 length is 16 residues. The V and J ends lost 4 bases and 4 bases, in that order; junction bases with no gene match: 9. The germline V gene encodes CDR1 SNHLY and CDR2 FYNNEI. The CDR3 DNA reads TGTGCCAGCAGTGCCCGACAGGGTTGGAGCACCGGGGAGCTGTTTTTT. Protein sequence: CASSARQGWSTGELFF.

This chain joins TRBV4-2 and TRBJ2-1, with TRBD2 matching 8 bases. With 0 bases clipped from V and 8 bases from J, the junction kept 12 bases outside the gene matches. CDR3 length equals 17 residues. Germline V CDR1 and CDR2: LGHNA, YNFKEQ. The DNA for the CDR3 is TGTGCCAGCAGCCAAGATAGAGAAGCGGGAGTGTTCGATGAGCAGTTCTTC. Amino acids: CASSQDREAGVFDEQFF.

The chain uses TRBV7-9 and TRBJ1-2; TRBD1 agrees at 11 bases. V was clipped by 1 base and J by 7 bases; unmatched bases: 5. The CDR3 extends over 15 amino acids. CDR1 and CDR2 (germline): SEHNR, FQNEAQ (reference sequence). The CDR3 DNA reads as TGTGCCAGCAGCTTAGATCCCGGGACAGGGGGTGGCTACACCTTC. Protein: CASSLDPGTGGGYTF.

This chain joins TRBV29-1 and TRBJ1-1, with a tentative D call TRBD1 (5 bases). V gave up 5 bases and J gave up 4 bases, with 8 bases separating them. The CDR3 totals 11 residues. Germline V lookup: CDR1 SQVTM, CDR2 ANQGSEA. The CDR3 nucleotides are TGCAGCGTTTGGGGGGGCACTGAAGCTTTCTTT. Its protein product is CSVWGGTEAFF.

V and J are TRBV5-1 and TRBJ2-1; 7 bases fit TRBD2. Germline-derived CDR1 and CDR2 are SGHRS and YFSETQ. The CDR3 runs 16 residues. V shed 0 bases, J shed 8 bases, and the junction held 11 bases outside the gene matches. In DNA form, the CDR3 reads TGCGCCAGCAGCTTGGACGGACTAGGCGGGGGTTATGAGCAGTTCTTC. Translation gives CASSLDGLGGGYEQFF.

This rearrangement joins TRBV6-4 to TRBJ2-1; 8 bases are shared with TRBD2. CDR3 length equals 16 residues. J was trimmed by 0 bases and V by 1 base; bases with no gene match: 2. The germline gives CDR1 MRHNA, CDR2 SNTAGT. In DNA, the CDR3 is TGTGCCAGCAGTGACTGGCGGGGGGCCTCCTACAATGAGCAGTTCTTC. This sequence encodes CASSDWRGASYNEQFF.

The chain has TRBV7-6 and TRBJ1-3; a possible D gene is TRBD1 (5 bases). CDR3 size: 15 residues. V was shortened by 4 bases and J by 1 base, with 11 bases between the two germline ends. Per the germline V gene, CDR1 is SGHVS and CDR2 is FNYEAQ. The DNA for the CDR3 is TGTGCCAGCAGCTCCGGACCAGGGTCTGGAAACACCATATATTTT. Its protein is CASSSGPGSGNTIYF.

The chain has TRBV6-5 and TRBJ2-2; D is unclear. The germline V gene encodes CDR1 MNHEY and CDR2 SVGAGI. The CDR3 consists of 13 residues. The V and J ends lost 5 bases and 7 bases respectively, with 11 bases between them. CDR3 nucleotides: TGTGCCAGCAGTCCCGGGCCGGGCGGGGAGCTGTTTTTT. The encoded protein is CASSPGPGGELFF.

The rearrangement uses TRBV7-9 and TRBJ2-5; 11 nucleotides align to TRBD1. CDR1 is SEHNR, CDR2 FQNEAQ, per germline (reference sequence). Trimming took 5 bases from V and 3 from J; bases not matched to a gene: 8. This CDR3 has 16 residues. CDR3 DNA: TGTGCCAGCAGCCAAGGGACAGGGGGACTCAAAGAGACCCAGTACTTC. It encodes CASSQGTGGLKETQYF.

This chain uses TRBV28 with TRBJ1-1; D ambiguous. Trimming stripped 7 bases from V and 1 base from J, with 10 bases between. The CDR3 has 13 amino acids. The germline V gene encodes CDR1 MDHEN and CDR2 SYDVKM. CDR3 nucleotide sequence: TGTGCCAGCATCACTACGAGGAACACTGAAGCTTTCTTT. It is translated as CASITTRNTEAFF. Based on the CDR3 plus reference TRBV28 and TRBJ1-1, the full variable domain is DVKVTQSSRYLVKRTGEKVFLECVQDMDHENMFWYRQDPGLGLRLIYFSYDVKMKEKGDIPEGYSVSREKKERFSLILESASTNQTSMYLCASITTRNTEAFFGQGTRLTVV.

CDR3 in amino acids: CASSLGGQGQGYTF. The CDR3 DNA reads TGTGCCAGCAGCTTAGGGGGACAGGGGCAGGGCTACACCTTC. The genes are TRBV7-9 and TRBJ1-2, with TRBD1 identical over 10 bases. Germline V gene sequence: CDR1 SEHNR, CDR2 FQNEAQ (reference sequence). The J segment lost 8 bases and the V segment lost 1 base, leaving 4 bases of the junction unmatched. The length of the CDR3 is 14 residues.

This clone was seen a handful of times. This chain links TRBV27 with TRBJ2-3, with D unclear. This CDR3 has 14 amino acids. Germline loops: CDR1 MNHEY, CDR2 SMNVEV (reference sequence). Trimming left V 5 bases short and J 0 bases short, with 9 bases between. CDR3 amino acids: CASSNTGSTDTQYF. The DNA of the CDR3 is TGTGCCAGCAGTAATACCGGGAGCACAGATACGCAGTATTTT.

J is TRBJ2-1 and V is TRBV6-1; D may be TRBD2 (7 bases). From germline, CDR1 is MNHNS and CDR2 SASEGT. The CDR3 length is 12 residues. Trimming took off 5 bases at V and 10 bases at J, with 12 bases between the two ends. CDR3 loop: CASSPTGGEQFF. The CDR3 DNA reads as TGTGCCAGCAGTCCCACGGGGGGCGAGCAGTTCTTC.

V gene TRBV6-1 combines with J gene TRBJ2-2; no definite D call. This CDR3 has 14 residues. Germline V gives CDR1 MNHNS, CDR2 SASEGT. V gave up 5 bases and J gave up 6 bases, with 13 bases separating them. CDR3 sequence: CASSTNSKAGELFF. The CDR3 coding sequence is TGTGCCAGCAGTACGAACAGCAAGGCCGGGGAGCTGTTTTTT.

The gene calls are TRBV5-4 and TRBJ2-2; D is undetermined. Germline V gene data show CDR1 as SGHNT and CDR2 as YYREEE (reference sequence). Trimming shortened V by 4 bases and J by 5 bases, and 6 bases separated the two germline ends. The CDR3 is 12 amino acids. CDR3 coding DNA: TGTGCCAGCAGCGTGAATACCGGGGAGCTGTTTTTT. Its translation: CASSVNTGELFF.

CDR3 loop: CASSPTGGIETQYF. The CDR3 nucleotides are TGCGCCAGCAGCCCGACAGGGGGCATTGAGACCCAGTACTTC. The V gene is TRBV5-1, the J gene TRBJ2-5; TRBD1 aligns across 10 bases. The germline V gene has CDR1 SGHRS and CDR2 YFSETQ. The CDR3 has 14 residues. V lost 4 bases, J lost 5 bases, and 5 bases stayed unmatched.

The CDR3 loop is CASSYSLINTGELFF. The CDR3 nucleotides read TGTGCCAGCAGTTACTCACTAATTAACACCGGGGAGCTGTTTTTT. The V and J genes are TRBV6-5 and TRBJ2-2, with D unclear. V shed 0 bases and J shed 2 bases, with 7 bases lying between them. Germline CDR1 is MNHEY and CDR2 is SVGAGI. This CDR3 spans 15 amino acids.

J is TRBJ2-5 and V is TRBV28; no reliable D call. CDR3 size: 12 residues. Germline V gene sequence: CDR1 MDHEN, CDR2 SYDVKM. Trimming took 4 bases from V and 2 from J, leaving 5 bases between them. CDR3 nucleotides: TGTGCCAGCAGTTCCCCTCAAGAGACCCAGTACTTC. The encoded protein is CASSSPQETQYF.

DNA of the CDR3: TGTGCCAGCAGCCGACTCCTCTCGGGACGGTTTAATGGCTACACCTTC. Its translation: CASSRLLSGRFNGYTF. The chain uses TRBV11-2 and TRBJ1-2; tentatively, D is TRBD1 (5 bases). CDR1 is SGHAT and CDR2 is FQNNGV in the germline V gene. CDR3 size: 16 residues. Trimming stripped 5 bases from V and 6 bases from J, with 22 bases between.

The genes are TRBV2 and TRBJ2-2; unclear D gene. The length of the CDR3 is 16 residues. CDR1 is SNHLY and CDR2 is FYNNEI in the germline V gene. The V gene lost 6 bases and the J gene lost 0 bases, with 14 bases spanning the gap. CDR3 bases: TGTGCCAGCAGCCTCGGACGAAGGGCGAACACCGGGGAGCTGTTTTTT. Its protein is CASSLGRRANTGELFF.